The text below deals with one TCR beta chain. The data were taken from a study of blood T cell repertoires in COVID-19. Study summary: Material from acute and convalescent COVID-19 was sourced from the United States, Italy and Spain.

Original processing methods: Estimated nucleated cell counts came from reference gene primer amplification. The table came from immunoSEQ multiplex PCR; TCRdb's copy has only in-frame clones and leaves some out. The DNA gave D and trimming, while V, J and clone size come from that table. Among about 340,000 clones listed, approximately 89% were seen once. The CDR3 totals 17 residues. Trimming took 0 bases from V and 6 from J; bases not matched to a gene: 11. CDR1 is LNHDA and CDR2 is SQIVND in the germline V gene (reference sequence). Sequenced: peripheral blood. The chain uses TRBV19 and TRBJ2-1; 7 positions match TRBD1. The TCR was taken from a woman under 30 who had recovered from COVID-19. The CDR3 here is CASSIDRRAQGSNEQFF. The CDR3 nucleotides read TGTGCCAGTAGTATAGATAGGCGGGCACAGGGGAGCAATGAGCAGTTCTTC.